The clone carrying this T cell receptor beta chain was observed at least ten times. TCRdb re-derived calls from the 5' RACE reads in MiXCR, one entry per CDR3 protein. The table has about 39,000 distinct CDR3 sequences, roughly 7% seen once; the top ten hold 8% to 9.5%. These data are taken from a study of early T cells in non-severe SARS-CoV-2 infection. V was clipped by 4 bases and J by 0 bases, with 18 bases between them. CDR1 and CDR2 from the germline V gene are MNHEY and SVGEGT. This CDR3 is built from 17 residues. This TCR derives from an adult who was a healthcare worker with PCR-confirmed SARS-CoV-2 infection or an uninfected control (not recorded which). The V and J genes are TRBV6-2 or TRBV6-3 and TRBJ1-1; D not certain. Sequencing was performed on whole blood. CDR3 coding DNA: TGTGCCAGCAGTTCCGAGTGGACGGAGACCTTGAACACTGAAGCTTTCTTT. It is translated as CASSSEWTETLNTEAFF.